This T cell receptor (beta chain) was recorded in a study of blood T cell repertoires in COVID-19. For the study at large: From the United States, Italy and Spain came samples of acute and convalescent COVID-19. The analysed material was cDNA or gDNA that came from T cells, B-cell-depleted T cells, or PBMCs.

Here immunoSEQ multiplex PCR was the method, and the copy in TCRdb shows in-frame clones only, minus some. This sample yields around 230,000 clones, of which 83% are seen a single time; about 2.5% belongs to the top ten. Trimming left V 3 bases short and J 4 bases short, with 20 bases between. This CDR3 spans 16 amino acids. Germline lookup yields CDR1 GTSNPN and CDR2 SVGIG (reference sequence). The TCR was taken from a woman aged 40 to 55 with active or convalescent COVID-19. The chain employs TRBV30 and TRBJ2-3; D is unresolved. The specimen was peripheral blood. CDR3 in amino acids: CAWRNAPRFHPDTQYF. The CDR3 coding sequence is TGTGCCTGGAGAAATGCCCCCAGATTCCACCCAGATACGCAGTATTTT.